This T cell receptor beta chain originates from a study of human T cells and chemical hapten exposure. A remark on this clonotype: Its specificity is not known.

Noted time point: patch test 2, 6 weeks after DPC sensitization. Indicated treatment: therapeutic diphenylcyclopropenone sensitization with weekly scalp DPC. Blood collection happened ahead of applying each patch test. Every donor had alopecia and was 18 to 70 years old; all were suitable for DPC. TCRdb itself ran the RACE reads through MiXCR, one entry per CDR3 protein. Of about 84,000 distinct CDR3 sequences listed, about 9.4% were seen once; the top ten hold about 5%. Study-wide findings and caveats: Those TCRs sitting above 1 in 1000 frequency stayed the same with DPC sensitization.

This TCR was recovered from a woman aged 45 to 65 with alopecia areata. Some clones in this sample may be carry-over from other donors' samples. The starting material was whole blood, obtained in connection with sensitization to the hapten diphenylcyclopropenone (DPC).

This CDR3 is CASSLGSSDYEQYF. The CDR3 nucleotides read TGTGCCAGCAGCTTAGGAAGTTCTGACTACGAGCAGTACTTC. J is TRBJ2-7 and V is TRBV7-6; no clear D gene. V lost 1 base to trimming and J lost 3 bases, with 10 bases between them. Germline loops: CDR1 SGHVS, CDR2 FNYEAQ. This CDR3 has 14 residues.